This T cell receptor beta chain comes out of a study of cytomegalovirus exposure and HLA in healthy donors. About the study: Of all 400 or so donors who were genotyped, roughly 81% belonged to the Caucasian-associated ancestry cluster. Findings and limits, study-wide: One cluster of highly shared sequence variants probably arose as a sequencing artifact. Accurate HLA-A and HLA-B prediction from TCR beta sequences was reported for most subjects.

Healthy bone marrow donors formed the donor group. Notes on this clone: Its antigen is as yet unknown.

In germline, CDR1 is SGHTA, CDR2 FQGNSA. The V gene lost 8 bases and the J gene lost 3 bases, with 11 bases spanning the gap. The CDR3 is made up of 12 amino acids. The PCR was carried out with 60 Vbeta primers and 13 Jbeta primers. Libraries were prepared by immunoSEQ multiplex PCR; TCRdb keeps only in-frame clonotypes and omits some of them. The data contain around 180,000 clones, about 80% of them seen just once; the ten biggest clones take up less than 9%. The chain couples TRBV7-2 to TRBJ2-7; D is unresolved. Sequenced input: PBMCs. The TCR comes from a man aged 25 to 45 in good health and CMV-seropositive. CDR3 nucleotide sequence: TGTGCCAGCGGGCTGAGTGACTACGAGCAGTACTTC. Translating gives CASGLSDYEQYF.